One sample yielded the 2 T cell receptor beta chains listed below, sequenced in a study of CD8+ T cells in alopecia areata. Following extraction, RNA underwent reverse transcription to cDNA, which served as the sequencing template. The method was immunoSEQ multiplex PCR; TCRdb's version includes in-frame clones alone and lacks a portion of them. The profile covers more than 200,000 clones, with more than 60% appearing a single time and more than 1% taken by the ten largest. Noted treatment: oral pan-JAK inhibitor, 5-10 mg twice daily. Specimen: CD4+ T cells sorted from blood, collected at week 44, from a patient treated with tofacitinib. The receptors derive from a human donor with alopecia areata.

The rearrangement uses TRBV18 and TRBJ1-4; D gene ambiguous. Germline loops: CDR1 KGHSH, CDR2 LQKENI. The V end lost 1 base, the J end lost 3 bases, and 6 bases lay between the germline ends. This CDR3 region has 14 residues. This CDR3 reads CASSPQGSNEKLFF. The CDR3 nucleotides read TGTGCCAGCTCACCACAGGGTTCTAATGAAAAACTGTTTTTT.

The CDR3 bases are TGTGCCAGCAGCCCGACGACGGTCTCCTACGAGCAGTACTTC. It codes for CASSPTTVSYEQYF. The V and J genes are TRBV7-6 and TRBJ2-7, with D uncertain. The V end lost 5 bases, the J end lost 0 bases, and 11 bases lay between the germline ends. Looked up from germline, CDR1 is SGHVS and CDR2 is FNYEAQ. The CDR3 runs to 14 residues.